A selection of T cell receptor beta chains follows, all from one sample in a study of human T cells and chemical hapten exposure. TCRdb fed the RACE reads into MiXCR, producing one record per CDR3 protein. The sample lists tens of thousands of distinct CDR3 sequences; approximately 7% were seen once. The material sequenced was whole blood, taken in connection with sensitization to the hapten diphenylcyclopropenone (DPC). All receptors derive from a young woman with alopecia areata. Some clones in this sample may be carry-over from other donors' samples. The CDR3 runs from the conserved cysteine through the conserved F or W. The order of the fields is D gene, V gene, clone size, J gene, CDR3 protein, CDR3 DNA. A D gene is named only where the DNA matches it firmly. Size is omitted from some rows. Given values are once, few, many or a class for expanded clones.

>NA|TRBV12-5|many|TRBJ1-1
CASGWGSRVNTEAFF
TGTGCTAGTGGTTGGGGCAGCAGGGTAAACACTGAAGCTTTCTTT
>NA|TRBV20-1|NA|TRBJ1-2
CSASSQENGYTF
TGCAGTGCTAGCAGTCAGGAAAACGGCTACACCTTC
>NA|TRBV5-1|few|TRBJ1-2
CASSLTQTSNYGYTF
TGCGCCAGCAGCTTGACACAGACGTCTAACTATGGCTACACCTTC
>NA|TRBV28|NA|TRBJ2-3
CASTFYPRLTFTDTQYF
TGTGCCAGCACCTTTTACCCACGGCTAACCTTCACAGATACGCAGTATTTT
>NA|TRBV12-3/TRBV12-4|many|TRBJ2-1
CASSPDGISYNEQFF
TGTGCCAGCAGCCCGGACGGGATATCCTACAATGAGCAGTTCTTC
>NA|TRBV7-2|many|TRBJ2-3
CASSFSDTQYF
TGTGCCAGCAGCTTTTCAGATACGCAGTATTTT
>NA|TRBV7-2|many|TRBJ1-6
CASSFFNSPLHF
TGTGCCAGCAGCTTCTTTAATTCACCCCTCCACTTT
>NA|TRBV3-1|NA|TRBJ1-4
CASSPATNEKLFF
TGTGCCAGCAGCCCAGCGACTAATGAAAAACTGTTTTTT
>NA|TRBV9|few|TRBJ2-1
CASSGLTHEQFF
TGTGCCAGCAGCGGGCTTACGCATGAGCAGTTCTTC
>NA|TRBV6-5|many|TRBJ1-1
CASIEGPQRAFF
TGTGCCAGCATTGAGGGCCCCCAGAGAGCTTTCTTT
>NA|TRBV7-8|many|TRBJ2-6
CASSSRPHGVREAGANVLTF
TGTGCCAGCAGCTCCCGTCCCCACGGGGTTCGCGAAGCTGGGGCCAACGTCCTGACTTTC
>NA|TRBV6-1|many|TRBJ2-6
CASSEAGGANVLTF
TGTGCCAGCAGTGAAGCTGGAGGGGCCAACGTCCTGACTTTC
>NA|TRBV7-9|medium-sized|TRBJ1-6
CASSLDQQNSPLHF
TGTGCCAGCAGCTTAGATCAGCAGAATTCACCCCTCCACTTT
>TRBD1|TRBV29-1|few|TRBJ2-7
CSVETGGGEQYF
TGCAGCGTTGAGACAGGGGGCGGCGAGCAGTACTTC
>NA|TRBV20-1|NA|TRBJ2-1
CAQGGAYSYNEQFF
TGCGCTCAAGGTGGGGCTTACTCCTACAATGAGCAGTTCTTC
>NA|TRBV30|few|TRBJ1-2
CAWSRNYGYTF
TGTGCCTGGAGTCGGAACTATGGCTACACCTTC
>NA|TRBV20-1|many|TRBJ1-1
CSARQGRVTEAFF
TGCAGTGCTAGGCAGGGAAGGGTCACTGAAGCTTTCTTT
>NA|TRBV7-2|few|TRBJ1-2
CASSLGWGSYYKNYGYTF
TGTGCCAGCAGCTTAGGTTGGGGCAGTTACTATAAAAACTATGGCTACACCTTC
>NA|TRBV27|many|TRBJ1-1
CASSLVRGTEAFF
TGTGCCAGCAGCTTAGTTAGGGGGACTGAAGCTTTCTTT
>TRBD2|TRBV6-2/TRBV6-3|many|TRBJ2-5
CASSQELAGLETQYF
TGTGCCAGCAGTCAGGAACTAGCGGGGTTGGAGACCCAGTACTTC
>NA|TRBV30|many|TRBJ2-1
CAWSRGGHEQFF
TGTGCCTGGAGTAGAGGGGGGCATGAGCAGTTCTTC
>NA|TRBV2|many|TRBJ2-7
CASIQRVPYEQYF
TGTGCCAGCATACAGCGGGTACCCTACGAGCAGTACTTC
>NA|TRBV6-5|many|TRBJ2-7
CASSYQAAGTSYEQYF
TGTGCCAGCAGTTATCAAGCCGCGGGGACGTCCTACGAGCAGTACTTC
>NA|TRBV5-1|many|TRBJ1-5
CASSLEGGHQPQHF
TGCGCCAGCAGCTTGGAGGGGGGGCATCAGCCCCAGCATTTT
>NA|TRBV2|many|TRBJ1-3
CASSQQQSGNTIYF
TGTGCCAGCAGTCAACAGCAGTCTGGAAACACCATATATTTT
>NA|TRBV2|many|TRBJ1-5
CASNPDNQPQHF
TGTGCCAGCAACCCGGACAATCAGCCCCAGCATTTT
>TRBD2|TRBV12-5|NA|TRBJ2-5
CASGLASGGQSQYF
TGTGCTAGTGGTTTGGCTAGCGGGGGACAGTCCCAGTACTTC
>TRBD1|TRBV4-1|many|TRBJ1-2
CASSLTGDSGYGYTF
TGCGCCAGCAGCCTAACAGGGGACTCAGGCTATGGCTACACCTTC
>NA|TRBV6-5|few|TRBJ1-6
CASTYGSRNSPLHF
TGTGCCAGCACCTACGGCTCCCGGAATTCACCCCTCCACTTT
>TRBD1|TRBV2|many|TRBJ1-2
CASSRTGGAPYGYTF
TGTGCCAGCAGCCGGACAGGGGGCGCACCCTATGGCTACACCTTC
>NA|TRBV20-1|many|TRBJ2-7
CSARVTLHEQYF
TGCAGTGCTAGAGTGACACTTCACGAGCAGTACTTC
>NA|TRBV6-5|many|TRBJ1-1
CASIPDGRNTEAFF
TGTGCCAGCATCCCCGACGGACGTAACACTGAAGCTTTCTTT
>TRBD2|TRBV19|many|TRBJ2-2
CASRNSGGAGELFF
TGTGCCAGTAGAAATAGCGGGGGGGCAGGGGAGCTGTTTTTT
>NA|TRBV6-5|many|TRBJ1-1
CASSDNTVGTEAFF
TGTGCCAGCAGTGACAACACAGTGGGTACTGAAGCTTTCTTT
>TRBD1|TRBV20-1|many|TRBJ1-4
CSAHDRGPMLGEKLFF
TGCAGTGCTCATGACAGGGGGCCCATGTTGGGGGAAAAACTGTTTTTT
>NA|TRBV4-1|NA|TRBJ2-6
CASSQVYSGANVLTF
TGCGCCAGCAGCCAAGTTTATTCTGGGGCCAACGTCCTGACTTTC
>NA|TRBV13|many|TRBJ1-2
CASSLAGERDYGYTF
TGTGCCAGCAGCTTAGCAGGGGAAAGGGACTATGGCTACACCTTC
>TRBD2|TRBV7-9|many|TRBJ2-7
CASSSGLAGTYEQYF
TGTGCCAGCAGCTCCGGACTAGCGGGGACCTACGAGCAGTACTTC
>TRBD2|TRBV6-6|many|TRBJ2-1
CASQSRDYKQFF
TGTGCCAGCCAAAGCCGGGACTATAAGCAGTTCTTC
>NA|TRBV6-5|many|TRBJ1-5
CASRQGSGNQPQHF
TGTGCCAGCAGACAGGGAAGTGGCAATCAGCCCCAGCATTTT
>NA|TRBV30|NA|TRBJ1-4
CAWSLGGPHEKLFF
TGTGCCTGGAGTCTGGGGGGTCCCCATGAAAAACTGTTTTTT
>TRBD1|TRBV29-1|many|TRBJ2-7
CSVEGDRDKEEQYF
TGCAGCGTTGAAGGGGACAGGGACAAAGAAGAGCAGTACTTC
>TRBD2|TRBV7-2|many|TRBJ2-2
CASSLVASGATGELFF
TGTGCCAGCAGCTTAGTGGCTAGCGGGGCCACCGGGGAGCTGTTTTTT